The text below deals with one T cell receptor beta chain. Followed over time, Seattle patients had been enrolled while infection was active. The data were taken from a study of blood T cell repertoires in COVID-19. About the research overall: Specimens from acute and convalescent COVID-19 originated in the United States, Italy and Spain.

Per the study methods: Estimates of nucleated cell counts were drawn from the amplification of reference gene primers. Some clones are missing from TCRdb's copy, which holds only in-frame ones; the method was immunoSEQ multiplex PCR. The V and J calls and the clone size are those of that table, but D and trimming were determined from the DNA. The sample lists under 200,000 clones; 80% to 90% were seen once. The CDR3 length is 16 residues. Between the trimmed V and J ends, which lost 4 bases and 5 bases, there was a span of 20 bases. Germline loops: CDR1 SEHNR, CDR2 FQNEAQ (reference sequence). The sample taken for sequencing was peripheral blood. The receptor was isolated from a woman in her seventies with COVID-19, enrolled during active disease. The rearrangement joins TRBV7-9 to TRBJ1-1; D is unresolved. Here the CDR3 reads CASSSSISPGETEAFF. The DNA for the CDR3 is TGTGCCAGCAGCTCCAGTATCTCGCCGGGAGAAACTGAAGCTTTCTTT.